A selection of T cell receptor beta chains follows, all from one sample in a study of T-cell reconstitution after alpha-beta-depleted transplantation in children. TCRdb independently ran MiXCR on the PCR reads; one entry per CDR3 protein. The table shows almost 400,000 distinct CDR3 sequences, with approximately 20% occurring only once. The sequencing used PBMCs from the stem cell graft donor, collected from the stem cell graft. These receptors were collected from a human donor who donated a stem cell graft to a child with acute myeloid leukemia. Each CDR3 is given with its conserved first and last residue. The D gene is left open where the match is weak. Clone size is not always given. Where it is, it says once, few, many or a class for expanded clones.

j_call,d_call,clone_size,v_call,cdr3_nt,cdr3_aa
TRBJ2-7,TRBD2,many,TRBV20-1,TGCAGTGCTCTAACTAGCGGGAGCCACGAGCAGTACTTC,CSALTSGSHEQYF
TRBJ2-1,.,once,TRBV28,TGTGCCAGCAGTTTACCTCAGGGATCTTTATCGTTCTTC,CASSLPQGSLSFF
TRBJ2-7,TRBD1,.,TRBV4-2,TGTGCCAGCAGCCAAGATTTAACAGGGGACAACTACGAGCAGTACTTC,CASSQDLTGDNYEQYF
TRBJ2-7,TRBD2,many,TRBV12-3/TRBV12-4,TGTGCCAGCAGTTTTAGCGGCGGGAGGACATTACGGGAGCAGTACTTC,CASSFSGGRTLREQYF
TRBJ2-7,TRBD1,few,TRBV28,TGTGCCAGCAGTCCCCCCGGGACAGGGGCCAACGAGCAGTACTTC,CASSPPGTGANEQYF
TRBJ2-2,.,few,TRBV7-7,TGTGCTAGCAGCCCGACAGACAAAACCGGGGAGCTGTTTTTT,CASSPTDKTGELFF
TRBJ2-2,TRBD1,few,TRBV12-3/TRBV12-4,TGTGCCAGCAGACCGGGACAGGAGAACACCGGGGAGCTGTTTTTT,CASRPGQENTGELFF
TRBJ2-5,.,few,TRBV6-1,TGTGCCAGCACCCGGTGGCCCCTTCAGAGGACTAAGGAGACCCAGTACTTC,CASTRWPLQRTKETQYF
TRBJ1-5,.,.,TRBV7-2,TGTGCCAGCAGCCCCCCCGGGACGGCGTGGGGCAATCAGCCCCAGCATTTT,CASSPPGTAWGNQPQHF
TRBJ2-5,TRBD2,many,TRBV12-3/TRBV12-4,TGTGCCAGCAGTTCGGGGGGGGAGACCCAGTACTTC,CASSSGGETQYF
TRBJ2-7,TRBD2,.,TRBV12-3/TRBV12-4,TGTGCCAGCAGTCCGACAGGGGTGTGGCTAGCGGGAGTTTACGAGCAGTACTTC,CASSPTGVWLAGVYEQYF
TRBJ2-7,.,few,TRBV4-3,TGCGCCAGCAGCCAAGGGGACGGATACTACGAGCAGTACTTC,CASSQGDGYYEQYF
TRBJ2-2,TRBD1,.,TRBV29-1,TGCAGCGTTGAAGGCGGACAGGCGGGTTCGCCGGGGCTGTTTTTT,CSVEGGQAGSPGLFF
TRBJ2-7,.,.,TRBV7-2,TGTGCCAGCAGCTTCCAGCGCGGGTACTCCTACGAGCAGTACTTC,CASSFQRGYSYEQYF